This TCR beta chain comes out of a study of blood T cell repertoires in COVID-19. Study in general: Acute-phase and convalescent COVID-19 samples originated in the United States, Italy and Spain. The cDNA or gDNA used as material had been derived from T cells, B-cell-depleted T cells, or PBMCs.

Original methodology: Quantification of nucleated cells was approximated via reference gene primer amplification. Profiling relied on immunoSEQ multiplex PCR, and the TCRdb table lists in-frame clones only, not all of them. The V and J calls and clone size were taken over from that table, and D and trimming were inferred from the DNA. In the table there are 88,000 or so clones, 86% of which are singletons. The V gene's germline CDR1 is SGHNT and CDR2 YYREEE (reference sequence). J lost 4 bases, V lost 0 bases, and 2 bases had no gene match. This CDR3 is 14 amino acids long. The TCR originated in a man in his 60s with acute or convalescent COVID-19. The rearrangement uses TRBV5-4 and TRBJ1-2, with 8 bases that match TRBD1. Sequenced material: peripheral blood. The CDR3 loop is CASSLGDRSYGYTF. CDR3 DNA: TGTGCCAGCAGCTTGGGGGACAGGTCCTATGGCTACACCTTC.